The clone carrying this T cell receptor (beta chain) occurred a few times. Its target is unknown. The entry originates in a study of Graves' ophthalmopathy and Graves' hyperthyroidism. Overall study context: Sampling took place at initial diagnosis, with peripheral blood obtained before any treatment. The study's findings and limits: Blood was where most expanded thyroid clonotypes above 0.001 frequency also turned up. Ophthalmopathy progression was predicted with approximately 68% sensitivity and roughly 72% specificity.

In germline, CDR1 is MNHNY, CDR2 SVGAGI (reference sequence). Trimming stripped 7 bases from V and 4 bases from J, with 8 bases between. The CDR3 sequence is 12 residues long. The sequenced template was RNA, covering the TCR beta CDR3 region. First-round RT-PCR employed HTBI primers, with a second-round multiplex PCR after it. TCRdb reprocessed the multiplex PCR reads via MiXCR and lists one record per CDR3 protein. The repertoire holds about 740,000 distinct CDR3 sequences, around 40% seen once, with 40% to 55% in the top ten. Excluded: other autoimmune disease, uncontrolled infection, pregnancy or lactation.

The receptor was isolated from an adult man with Graves' ophthalmopathy. The chain employs TRBV6-6 and TRBJ1-3; D is ambiguous. The specimen was peripheral blood. The CDR3 loop is CASTPVGNTIYF. For the CDR3, the DNA is TGTGCCAGCACTCCCGTGGGAAACACCATATATTTT.